This TCR beta chain originates from a study of human T cells and chemical hapten exposure. TCRdb reanalysed the RACE reads using MiXCR and keeps one entry per CDR3 protein. The table lists about 270,000 distinct CDR3 sequences, over 7.5% of them singletons, with more than 1% in the top ten. As to time point: pre-sensitization, week 0. Treatment given: therapeutic diphenylcyclopropenone sensitization with weekly scalp DPC. The V gene lost 3 bases and the J gene lost 0 bases, with 9 bases spanning the gap. Germline V gene lookup returns CDR1 MGHRA and CDR2 YSYEKL. This CDR3 contains 15 residues. This TCR derives from a man aged 18 to 30 with alopecia areata. Some clones in this sample may be carry-over from other donors' samples. The V and J genes are TRBV4-1 and TRBJ1-3; weak D call: TRBD1 (5 bases). The sequencing here drew on whole blood, taken in connection with sensitization to the hapten diphenylcyclopropenone (DPC). The CDR3 bases are TGCGCCAGCAGCCAGAGGGGACTCTCTGGAAACACCATATATTTT. This translates into CASSQRGLSGNTIYF.